These T cell receptor beta chains were read from a single sample in a study of T cells in Graves' hyperthyroidism and ophthalmopathy. Using its own MiXCR run on the multiplex PCR reads, TCRdb lists one record per CDR3 protein. Found here are some 500,000 distinct CDR3 sequences, roughly 25% of them singletons; the top ten hold about 11%. Source material: blood. The receptors shown here come from a woman aged 25-40 years with Graves' ophthalmopathy. Both conserved end residues are trimmed from each CDR3.

cdr3_aa | j_call | cdr3_length | v_call
SAGQRNTEAF | TRBJ1-1 | 10 | TRBV29-1
ASRRQGTHYGYT | TRBJ1-2 | 12 | TRBV28
ASSVRVSGYEQY | TRBJ2-7 | 12 | TRBV6-1
ASSQGQGTYEQY | TRBJ2-7 | 12 | TRBV5-1
ATSRVAGVEETQY | TRBJ2-5 | 13 | TRBV15
ASSVEGGGNTEAF | TRBJ1-1 | 13 | TRBV9
ASSLGTSGDHEQY | TRBJ2-7 | 13 | TRBV6-5
ASSRQGGDQPQH | TRBJ1-5 | 12 | TRBV27
SVESLTALDTEAF | TRBJ1-1 | 13 | TRBV29-1
SATRQGSGNQPQH | TRBJ1-5 | 13 | TRBV20-1
ASSQQLGRVRSGNTIY | TRBJ1-3 | 16 | TRBV4-2
ASSLADRGLNTEAF | TRBJ1-1 | 14 | TRBV11-2
ASSGAPYSNQPQH | TRBJ1-5 | 13 | TRBV4-1
ASRVQGYEQY | TRBJ2-7 | 10 | TRBV6-1
ASSSPRGGGIQESNTGELF | TRBJ2-2 | 19 | TRBV7-1
ATSDPGTGSHGYT | TRBJ1-2 | 13 | TRBV24-1
ASRENSYGYT | TRBJ1-2 | 10 | TRBV2
ASSPQRNYGYT | TRBJ1-2 | 11 | TRBV7-9
ADRFGRSNTEAF | TRBJ1-1 | 12 | TRBV2
ASSVGLYQETQY | TRBJ2-5 | 12 | TRBV9
ASRHRIYNSPLH | TRBJ1-6 | 12 | TRBV5-1
ASTRTGESETEAF | TRBJ1-1 | 13 | TRBV5-1
SDVGSDYGYT | TRBJ1-2 | 10 | TRBV29-1
ASKDPGTVNTEAF | TRBJ1-1 | 13 | TRBV6-1
ASSYRDSLMNTEAF | TRBJ1-1 | 14 | TRBV28
SATEELNTEAF | TRBJ1-1 | 11 | TRBV20-1
ASSPPRGDYEQY | TRBJ2-7 | 12 | TRBV7-9
ASSFWRGDQPQH | TRBJ1-5 | 12 | TRBV28
ASSLTGYSYNSPLH | TRBJ1-6 | 14 | TRBV28
ASGLNTEAF | TRBJ1-1 | 9 | TRBV28
ASSWWTGRTEAF | TRBJ1-1 | 12 | TRBV28
ASKETGTIANYGYT | TRBJ1-2 | 14 | TRBV19
ASSYLQGSYEQY | TRBJ2-7 | 12 | TRBV6-5
ASSLFAGAGETQY | TRBJ2-5 | 13 | TRBV7-2
ASSYYRGGNQPQH | TRBJ1-5 | 13 | TRBV27
ASSARQGRWNQPQH | TRBJ1-5 | 14 | TRBV19
ASSLGTAFYGYT | TRBJ1-2 | 12 | TRBV11-2
SARDWVSLQH | TRBJ1-5 | 10 | TRBV20-1
ASSYLMTSGGPGTGELF | TRBJ2-2 | 17 | TRBV6-2/TRBV6-3
ASTTGPTEAF | TRBJ1-1 | 10 | TRBV11-2
ASSSLGGTGGSYEQY | TRBJ2-7 | 15 | TRBV28
ASSPGGAFDYEQY | TRBJ2-7 | 13 | TRBV7-2
ASELVGTDTQY | TRBJ2-3 | 11 | TRBV7-2
ASSPGIGAETQY | TRBJ2-5 | 12 | TRBV12-3/TRBV12-4
ASSVEGTVVLTQH | TRBJ2-5 | 13 | TRBV2
ASSEGRPKETQY | TRBJ2-5 | 12 | TRBV6-1
SAPTLAGGPYEQY | TRBJ2-7 | 13 | TRBV20-1
ASSLEGQVAYEQY | TRBJ2-7 | 13 | TRBV11-2
SVGVSTSDYGYT | TRBJ1-2 | 12 | TRBV29-1
ASSLDRGQSYGYT | TRBJ1-2 | 13 | TRBV28
ASSEQGNNGYT | TRBJ1-2 | 11 | TRBV2